This TCR beta chain was sequenced in a study of blood T cell repertoires in COVID-19. Study-wide context: The United States, Italy and Spain supplied acute and convalescent COVID-19 samples. In each case, the material was cDNA or gDNA derived from T cells, B-cell-depleted T cells, or PBMCs.

Under the authors' procedure: Counts of nucleated cells, estimated from reference gene primer amplification, were obtained. Libraries were prepared by immunoSEQ multiplex PCR; TCRdb keeps only in-frame clonotypes and omits some of them. The V and J calls and the clone size are those of that table, but D and trimming were determined from the DNA. The table includes over 85,000 clones, around 93% detected once. CDR3 size: 16 residues. V was shortened by 3 bases and J by 3 bases, with 16 bases between the two germline ends. The germline V gene has CDR1 MDHEN and CDR2 SYDVKM. Sequenced sample: peripheral blood. The rearrangement uses TRBV28 and TRBJ2-3; possible D gene TRBD2, 7 bases. This TCR was recovered from a human donor with active COVID-19. The donor label of this sample is uncertain. The CDR3 loop is CASSFPRRGGTDTQYF. CDR3 in DNA: TGTGCCAGCAGTTTCCCCCGAAGGGGGGGGACAGATACGCAGTATTTT. Drawing the rest from reference TRBV28 and TRBJ2-3, the complete variable domain is DVKVTQSSRYLVKRTGEKVFLECVQDMDHENMFWYRQDPGLGLRLIYFSYDVKMKEKGDIPEGYSVSREKKERFSLILESASTNQTSMYLCASSFPRRGGTDTQYFGPGTRLTVL.